In this sample, the clone carrying this TCR beta chain turned up many times. Only patients with CD8+CD57+ cell expansion on flow cytometry were chosen for sequencing. This specimen belongs to a study of CD8+CD57+ T cells in acquired aplastic anemia. Overall study: The DNA of sorted CD4+ and CD8+ cells averaged approximately 3.4 ug.

Genomic DNA constituted the template upon which TCR beta VDJ and CDR3 profiling was performed. A single record per CDR3 protein comes from TCRdb applying MiXCR to the reads. The table records 200,000 or so distinct CDR3 sequences, 40% to 60% of them present only once. Germline V CDR1 and CDR2: MNHNS, SASEGT. This CDR3 is 14 amino acids long. V shed 6 bases and J 8 bases; nucleotides not matched to a gene: 9. Input material: sorted CD4+, CD8+, or CD8+CD57+ T cells (not recorded which) from PBMCs. The chain uses TRBV6-1 and TRBJ1-4; TRBD1 agrees at 7 bases. This sequence originates from a human donor with aplastic anemia. CDR3 sequence (DNA): TGTGCCAGCAGGACTACAGGGGTCGACGAAAAACTGTTTTTT. Protein: CASRTTGVDEKLFF.